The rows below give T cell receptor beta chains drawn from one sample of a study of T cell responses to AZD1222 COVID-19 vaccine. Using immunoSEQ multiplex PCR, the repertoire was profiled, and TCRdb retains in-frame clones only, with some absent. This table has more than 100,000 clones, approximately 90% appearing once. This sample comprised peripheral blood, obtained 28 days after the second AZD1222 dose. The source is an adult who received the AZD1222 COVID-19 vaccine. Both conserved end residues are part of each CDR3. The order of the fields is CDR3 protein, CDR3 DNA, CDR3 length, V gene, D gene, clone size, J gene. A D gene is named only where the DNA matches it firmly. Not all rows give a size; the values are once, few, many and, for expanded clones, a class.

CDR3: CASTSWTGEAYEQYF; DNA: TGTGCCAGCACATCCTGGACAGGTGAAGCCTACGAGCAGTACTTC; length: 15; V: TRBV27; D: TRBD1; size: -; J: TRBJ2-7
CDR3: CASSLETTGYGYTF; DNA: TGCGCCAGCAGCTTGGAGACGACTGGCTATGGCTACACCTTC; length: 14; V: TRBV5-1; D: -; size: -; J: TRBJ1-2
CDR3: CASSAPRGNTEAFF; DNA: TGTGCCAGCAGCGCCCCCCGGGGGAACACTGAAGCTTTCTTT; length: 14; V: TRBV9; D: -; size: -; J: TRBJ1-1
CDR3: CASSQEDSTISPLHF; DNA: TGTGCCAGCAGCCAAGAGGACAGTACGATTTCACCCCTCCACTTT; length: 15; V: TRBV3-1/TRBV3-2; D: -; size: -; J: TRBJ1-6
CDR3: CASSSMTSGSSYEQYF; DNA: TGTGCCAGCAGTTCAATGACTAGCGGAAGCTCCTACGAGCAGTACTTC; length: 16; V: TRBV27; D: TRBD2; size: -; J: TRBJ2-7
CDR3: CASSARDGRSNQPQHF; DNA: TGTGCCAGCAGTGCCCGGGACGGACGCAGCAATCAGCCCCAGCATTTT; length: 16; V: TRBV6-1; D: -; size: -; J: TRBJ1-5
CDR3: CASSPANYNSPLHF; DNA: TGTGCCAGCAGCCCAGCCAACTATAATTCACCCCTCCACTTT; length: 14; V: TRBV7-2; D: -; size: -; J: TRBJ1-6
CDR3: CASSPLSGANVLTF; DNA: TGTGCCAGCTCACCACTTTCTGGGGCCAACGTCCTGACTTTC; length: 14; V: TRBV18; D: -; size: -; J: TRBJ2-6
CDR3: CASSVEPSSYEQYF; DNA: TGTGCCAGCAGCGTAGAACCGAGCTCCTACGAGCAGTACTTC; length: 14; V: TRBV9; D: -; size: -; J: TRBJ2-7
CDR3: CASSVSGVSSYNEQFF; DNA: TGTGCCAGCAGCGTGTCAGGCGTGAGCTCCTACAATGAGCAGTTCTTC; length: 16; V: TRBV5-5; D: -; size: -; J: TRBJ2-1
CDR3: CASSQTGGGGSYEQYF; DNA: TGTGCCAGTAGCCAGACAGGGGGAGGGGGCTCCTACGAGCAGTACTTC; length: 16; V: TRBV19; D: TRBD1; size: -; J: TRBJ2-7
CDR3: CSVALSGGSTDTQYF; DNA: TGCAGCGTTGCCCTTAGCGGGGGAAGCACAGATACGCAGTATTTT; length: 15; V: TRBV29-1; D: TRBD2; size: -; J: TRBJ2-3
CDR3: CASSLAVGRADEQFF; DNA: TGTGCCAGCAGCTTAGCCGTCGGGAGGGCCGATGAGCAGTTCTTC; length: 15; V: TRBV7-2; D: TRBD2; size: once; J: TRBJ2-1
CDR3: CASSSIGGAETQYF; DNA: TGTGCCAGCAGTTCAATAGGGGGCGCGGAGACCCAGTACTTC; length: 14; V: TRBV27; D: TRBD1; size: -; J: TRBJ2-5
CDR3: CASSAQSNQPQHF; DNA: TGTGCCAGCAGTGCCCAGAGCAATCAGCCCCAGCATTTT; length: 13; V: TRBV28; D: -; size: -; J: TRBJ1-5
CDR3: CASSQGQFGRDRDYEQYF; DNA: TGCGCCAGCAGCCAAGGTCAATTTGGTAGGGACAGGGACTACGAGCAGTACTTC; length: 18; V: TRBV4-1; D: TRBD1; size: -; J: TRBJ2-7
CDR3: CASSRTTSIQYF; DNA: TGTGCCAGCTCGCGGACTACTAGTATTCAGTACTTC; length: 12; V: TRBV11-2; D: -; size: -; J: TRBJ2-7
CDR3: CASSLIGGYGYTF; DNA: TGTGCCAGCAGTTTAATCGGAGGCTATGGCTACACCTTC; length: 13; V: TRBV12-3/TRBV12-4; D: -; size: -; J: TRBJ1-2
CDR3: CASRPGLNSPLHF; DNA: TGTGCCAGCAGACCGGGCCTAAATTCACCCCTCCACTTT; length: 13; V: TRBV6-4; D: -; size: -; J: TRBJ1-6
CDR3: CASSPGLTSGNTIYF; DNA: TGTGCCAGCAGCCCCGGACTGACCTCTGGAAACACCATATATTTT; length: 15; V: TRBV7-9; D: -; size: -; J: TRBJ1-3
CDR3: CASSNNPGKATNEKLFF; DNA: TGTGCCAGCAGTAATAACCCCGGAAAGGCAACTAATGAAAAACTGTTTTTT; length: 17; V: TRBV6-2/TRBV6-3; D: -; size: -; J: TRBJ1-4
CDR3: CASSDAVGADTQYF; DNA: TGTGCCAGCAGCGATGCAGTGGGGGCAGATACGCAGTATTTT; length: 14; V: TRBV7-8; D: -; size: -; J: TRBJ2-3
CDR3: CASSSDGRGVEQYF; DNA: TGCGCCAGCAGCTCGGACGGCAGGGGGGTCGAGCAGTACTTC; length: 14; V: TRBV5-1; D: -; size: -; J: TRBJ2-7
CDR3: CSAMDSTNYEQYF; DNA: TGCAGCGCCATGGACAGTACAAACTACGAGCAGTACTTC; length: 13; V: TRBV29-1; D: -; size: -; J: TRBJ2-7
CDR3: CASSERRQGATKKETQYF; DNA: TGTGCCAGCAGTGAGAGGAGACAGGGGGCTACCAAGAAAGAGACCCAGTACTTC; length: 18; V: TRBV6-1; D: TRBD1; size: few; J: TRBJ2-5
CDR3: CASSLPRRLAGAKNIQYF; DNA: TGTGCCAGCAGCTTACCCCGCAGACTAGCGGGAGCCAAAAACATTCAGTACTTC; length: 18; V: TRBV7-9; D: TRBD2; size: -; J: TRBJ2-4
CDR3: CAIRLGQGVYEQYF; DNA: TGTGCCATCAGATTGGGACAGGGGGTATACGAGCAGTACTTC; length: 14; V: TRBV10-3; D: TRBD1; size: once; J: TRBJ2-7
CDR3: CASSEDGYSGNTIYF; DNA: TGTGCCAGCAGTGAAGACGGATACTCTGGAAACACCATATATTTT; length: 15; V: TRBV6-1; D: -; size: -; J: TRBJ1-3
CDR3: CASMQGVGAYEQYF; DNA: TGCGCCAGCATGCAGGGAGTAGGAGCCTACGAGCAGTACTTC; length: 14; V: TRBV5-1; D: -; size: few; J: TRBJ2-7
CDR3: CASNLAVGETQYF; DNA: TGCGCCAGCAACTTGGCAGTGGGGGAGACCCAGTACTTC; length: 13; V: TRBV5-1; D: -; size: -; J: TRBJ2-5
CDR3: CASIGQNTGELFF; DNA: TGTGCCAGCATAGGACAGAACACCGGGGAGCTGTTTTTT; length: 13; V: TRBV21-1; D: -; size: -; J: TRBJ2-2
CDR3: CASSHLRTEAFF; DNA: TGTGCCAGCAGCCACCTTAGGACTGAAGCTTTCTTT; length: 12; V: TRBV3-1/TRBV3-2; D: -; size: -; J: TRBJ1-1
CDR3: CSVPSRGDTGELFF; DNA: TGCAGCGTCCCCAGTAGGGGGGACACCGGGGAGCTGTTTTTT; length: 14; V: TRBV29-1; D: -; size: -; J: TRBJ2-2
CDR3: CASSLGELGQVVSGNTIYF; DNA: TGCGCCAGCAGCTTAGGGGAACTGGGACAGGTCGTCTCTGGAAACACCATATATTTT; length: 19; V: TRBV5-1; D: TRBD1; size: -; J: TRBJ1-3
CDR3: CASSYSIPGELFF; DNA: TGTGCCAGCAGTTACTCGATTCCCGGGGAGCTGTTTTTT; length: 13; V: TRBV6-5; D: -; size: -; J: TRBJ2-2
CDR3: CASSTGISGGAFF; DNA: TGTGCCAGTAGTACAGGGATCAGCGGTGGAGCTTTCTTT; length: 13; V: TRBV19; D: -; size: -; J: TRBJ1-1
CDR3: CASSDAGNTIYF; DNA: TGTGCCAGCAGTGATGCTGGAAACACCATATATTTT; length: 12; V: TRBV28; D: -; size: -; J: TRBJ1-3
CDR3: CASSYASGYSYEQYF; DNA: TGTGCCAGCAGTTACGCTAGCGGGTACTCCTACGAGCAGTACTTC; length: 15; V: TRBV27; D: TRBD2; size: -; J: TRBJ2-7
CDR3: CASSYSTGAQPQHF; DNA: TGTGCCAGCAGTTACTCTACGGGAGCTCAGCCCCAGCATTTT; length: 14; V: TRBV6-5; D: -; size: -; J: TRBJ1-5
CDR3: CASSGIGGGSDTQYF; DNA: TGTGCCAGTAGTGGGATAGGCGGGGGCTCAGATACGCAGTATTTT; length: 15; V: TRBV19; D: -; size: -; J: TRBJ2-3
CDR3: CATSDERESYNEQFF; DNA: TGTGCCACCAGTGACGAAAGAGAATCCTACAATGAGCAGTTCTTC; length: 15; V: TRBV24-1; D: -; size: -; J: TRBJ2-1
CDR3: CASSQEGSGNSPLHF; DNA: TGTGCCAGCAGCCAAGAGGGGAGCGGTAATTCACCCCTCCACTTT; length: 15; V: TRBV14; D: -; size: -; J: TRBJ1-6
CDR3: CASSSGLAGYTGELFF; DNA: TGCGCCAGCAGCTCCGGACTAGCGGGGTACACCGGGGAGCTGTTTTTT; length: 16; V: TRBV5-1; D: TRBD2; size: -; J: TRBJ2-2